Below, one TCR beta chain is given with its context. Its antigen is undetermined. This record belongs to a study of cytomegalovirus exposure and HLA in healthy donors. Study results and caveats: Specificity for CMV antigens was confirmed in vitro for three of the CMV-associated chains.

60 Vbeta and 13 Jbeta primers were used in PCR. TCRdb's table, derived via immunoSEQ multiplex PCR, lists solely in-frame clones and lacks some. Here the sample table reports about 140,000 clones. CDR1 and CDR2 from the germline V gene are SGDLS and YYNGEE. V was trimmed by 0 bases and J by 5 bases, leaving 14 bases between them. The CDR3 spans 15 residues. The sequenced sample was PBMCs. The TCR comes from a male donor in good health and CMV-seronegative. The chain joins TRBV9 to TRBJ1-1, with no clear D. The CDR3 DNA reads TGTGCCAGCAGCGTAGCAATAACCCCGGGGACTGAAGCTTTCTTT. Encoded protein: CASSVAITPGTEAFF.